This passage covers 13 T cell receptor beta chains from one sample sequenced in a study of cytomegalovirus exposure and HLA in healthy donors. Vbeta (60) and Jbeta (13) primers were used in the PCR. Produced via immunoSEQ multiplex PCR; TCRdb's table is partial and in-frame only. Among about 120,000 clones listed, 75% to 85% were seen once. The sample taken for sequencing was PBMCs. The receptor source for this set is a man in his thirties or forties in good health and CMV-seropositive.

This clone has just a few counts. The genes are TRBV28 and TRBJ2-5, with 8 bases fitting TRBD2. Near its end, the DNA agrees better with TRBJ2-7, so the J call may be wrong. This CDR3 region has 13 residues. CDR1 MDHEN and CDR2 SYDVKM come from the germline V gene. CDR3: CASRTGGGHEQYF. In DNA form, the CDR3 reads TGTGCCAGCAGAACGGGGGGGGGCCACGAGCAGTACTTC.

CDR3 DNA sequence: TGTGCCAGCAGCTGGACCGACATGGGACTGCCTCTAAACACCATATATTTT. The encoded protein is CASSWTDMGLPLNTIYF. V is TRBV7-2 and J is TRBJ1-3; D perhaps matches TRBD1 (5 bases). V was cut by 4 bases and J by 6 bases, with 22 bases left in between. The CDR3 is 17 residues long. Germline-derived CDR1 and CDR2 are SGHTA and FQGNSA.

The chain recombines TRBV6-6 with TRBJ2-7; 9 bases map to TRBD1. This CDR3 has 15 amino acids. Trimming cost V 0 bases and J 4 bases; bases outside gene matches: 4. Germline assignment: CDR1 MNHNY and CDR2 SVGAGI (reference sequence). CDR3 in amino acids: CASSYSPGQGYEQYF. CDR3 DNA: TGTGCCAGCAGTTACTCCCCGGGACAGGGATACGAGCAGTACTTC.

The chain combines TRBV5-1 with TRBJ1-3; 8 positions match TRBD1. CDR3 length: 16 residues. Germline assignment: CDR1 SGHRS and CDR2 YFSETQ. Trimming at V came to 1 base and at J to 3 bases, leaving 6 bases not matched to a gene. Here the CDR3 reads CASSLIGQGGGNTIYF. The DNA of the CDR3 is TGCGCCAGCAGCTTGATCGGACAGGGTGGTGGAAACACCATATATTTT.

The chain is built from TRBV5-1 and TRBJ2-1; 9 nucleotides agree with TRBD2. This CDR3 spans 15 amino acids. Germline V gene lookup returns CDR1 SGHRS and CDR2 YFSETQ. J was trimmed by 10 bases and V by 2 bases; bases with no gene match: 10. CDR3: CASSFLERGVGEQFF. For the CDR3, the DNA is TGCGCCAGCAGCTTTCTTGAGCGGGGGGTGGGAGAGCAGTTCTTC.

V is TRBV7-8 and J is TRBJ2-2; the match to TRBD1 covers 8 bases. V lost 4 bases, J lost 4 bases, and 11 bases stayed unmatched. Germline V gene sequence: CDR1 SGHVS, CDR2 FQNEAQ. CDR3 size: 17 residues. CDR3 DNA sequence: TGTGCCAGCAGCTCCACCGGGACAGGCCTGATCACCGGGGAGCTGTTTTTT. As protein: CASSSTGTGLITGELFF.

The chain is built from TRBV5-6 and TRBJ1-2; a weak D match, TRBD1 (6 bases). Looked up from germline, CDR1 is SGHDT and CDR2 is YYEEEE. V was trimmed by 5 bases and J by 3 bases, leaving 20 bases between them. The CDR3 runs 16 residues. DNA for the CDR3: TGTGCCAGCAGAGAAGTACAGGGTAGGGCGCACTATGGCTACACCTTC. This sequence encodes CASREVQGRAHYGYTF. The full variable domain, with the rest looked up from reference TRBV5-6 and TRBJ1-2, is DAGVTQSPTHLIKTRGQQVTLRCSPKSGHDTVSWYQQALGQGPQFIFQYYEEEERQRGNFPDRFSGHQFPNYSSELNVNALLLGDSALYLCASREVQGRAHYGYTFGSGTRLTVV.

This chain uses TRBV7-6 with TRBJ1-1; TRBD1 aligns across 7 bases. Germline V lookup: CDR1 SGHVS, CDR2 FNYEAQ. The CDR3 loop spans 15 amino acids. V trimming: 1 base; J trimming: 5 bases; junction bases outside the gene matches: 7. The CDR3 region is CASSLEGRGVTEAFF. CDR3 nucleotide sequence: TGTGCCAGCAGCTTAGAAGGCAGGGGGGTAACTGAAGCTTTCTTT.

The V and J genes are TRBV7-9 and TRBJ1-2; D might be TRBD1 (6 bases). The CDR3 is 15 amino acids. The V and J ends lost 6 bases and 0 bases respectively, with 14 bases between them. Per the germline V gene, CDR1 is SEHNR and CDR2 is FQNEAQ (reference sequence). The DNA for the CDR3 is TGTGCCAGCAGTTCTATACAGGGTACTAACTATGGCTACACCTTC. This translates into CASSSIQGTNYGYTF. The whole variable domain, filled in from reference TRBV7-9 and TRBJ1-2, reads DTGVSQNPRHKITKRGQNVTFRCDPISEHNRLYWYRQTLGQGPEFLTYFQNEAQLEKSRLLSDRFSAERPKGSFSTLEIQRTEQGDSAMYLCASSSIQGTNYGYTFGSGTRLTVV.

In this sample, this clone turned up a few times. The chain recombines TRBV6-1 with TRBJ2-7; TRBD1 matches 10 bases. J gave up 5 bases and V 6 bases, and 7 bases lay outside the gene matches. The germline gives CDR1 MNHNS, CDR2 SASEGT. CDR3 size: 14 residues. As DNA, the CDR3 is TGTGCCAGCAGAGACCGGGACAGGGGCCACGAGCAGTACTTC. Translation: CASRDRDRGHEQYF.

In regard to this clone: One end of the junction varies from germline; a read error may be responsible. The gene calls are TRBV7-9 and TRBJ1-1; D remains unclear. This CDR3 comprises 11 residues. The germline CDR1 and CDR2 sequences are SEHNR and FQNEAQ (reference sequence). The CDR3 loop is CASRLGPEAFF. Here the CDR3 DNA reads TGTGCCAGCAGGTTAGGGCCGGAGGCTTTCTTT.

The CDR3 DNA sequence: TGCGCCAGCAGCCAAGATAGAGGTCTAGCTACAGATACGCAGTATTTT. Its protein is CASSQDRGLATDTQYF. The chain links TRBV4-1 to TRBJ2-3; D possibly corresponds to TRBD2 (5 bases). Germline lookup yields CDR1 MGHRA and CDR2 YSYEKL. This CDR3 is 16 amino acids long. V dropped 0 bases and J dropped 3 bases, with 13 bases sitting between them.

CDR3 amino acids: CSVDLGLNTEAFF. DNA for the CDR3: TGCAGCGTTGATCTGGGCCTGAACACTGAAGCTTTCTTT. This chain connects TRBV29-1 to TRBJ1-1; D is undetermined. V shed 3 bases and J shed 0 bases, with 8 bases lying between them. This CDR3 spans 13 amino acids. Per the germline V gene, CDR1 is SQVTM and CDR2 is ANQGSEA.